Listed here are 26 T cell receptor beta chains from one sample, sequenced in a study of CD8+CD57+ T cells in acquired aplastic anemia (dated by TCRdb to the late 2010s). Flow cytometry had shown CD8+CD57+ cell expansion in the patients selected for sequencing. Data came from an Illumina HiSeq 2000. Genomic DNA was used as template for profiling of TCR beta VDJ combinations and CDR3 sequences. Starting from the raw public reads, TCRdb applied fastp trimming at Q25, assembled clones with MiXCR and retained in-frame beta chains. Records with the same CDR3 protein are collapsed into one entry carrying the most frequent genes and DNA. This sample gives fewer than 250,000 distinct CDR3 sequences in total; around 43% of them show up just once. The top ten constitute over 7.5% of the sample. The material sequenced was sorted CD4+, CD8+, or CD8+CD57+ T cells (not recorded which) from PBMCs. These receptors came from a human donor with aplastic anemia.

CDR3 protein: CASWVSGGGYTF. CDR3 bases: TGTGCCAGCTGGGTCTCGGGGGGGGGCTACACCTTC. The V gene is TRBV27, the J gene TRBJ1-2; D might be TRBD1 (5 bases). CDR1 and CDR2 from the germline V gene are MNHEY and SMNVEV (reference sequence). The CDR3 extends over 12 amino acids. Trimming cost V 8 bases and J 8 bases, with 15 bases left between them.

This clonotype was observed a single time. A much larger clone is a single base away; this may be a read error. This CDR3 is CASSIGASSSYGQYF. The CDR3 nucleotides read TGCGCCAGCAGCATTGGGGCCTCAAGCTCCTACGGGCAGTACTTC. This chain connects TRBV7-8 to TRBJ2-7; D possibly corresponds to TRBD1 (5 bases). Germline V gene lookup returns CDR1 SGHVS and CDR2 FQNEAQ. CDR3 size: 15 residues.

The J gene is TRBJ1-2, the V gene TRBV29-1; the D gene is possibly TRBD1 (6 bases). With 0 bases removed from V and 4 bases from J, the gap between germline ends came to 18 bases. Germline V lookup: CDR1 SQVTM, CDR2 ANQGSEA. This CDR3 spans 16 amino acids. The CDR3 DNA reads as TGCAGCGTTGAAGATGAGGGGGAGCCGACCCCCTATGGCTACACCTTC. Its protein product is CSVEDEGEPTPYGYTF. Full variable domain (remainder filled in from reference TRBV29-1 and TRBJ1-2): SAVISQKPSRDICQRGTSLTIQCQVDSQVTMMFWYRQQPGQSLTLIATANQGSEATYESGFVIDKFPISRPNLTFSTLTVSNMSPEDSSIYLCSVEDEGEPTPYGYTFGSGTRLTVV.

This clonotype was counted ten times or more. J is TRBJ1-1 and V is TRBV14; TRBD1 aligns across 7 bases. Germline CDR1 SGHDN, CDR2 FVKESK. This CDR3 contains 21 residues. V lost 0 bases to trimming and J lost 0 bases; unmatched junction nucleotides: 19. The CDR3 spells CASSQDLLRNRDSHMNTEAFF. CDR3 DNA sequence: TGTGCCAGCAGCCAAGATTTACTGCGGAACCGGGACAGCCACATGAACACTGAAGCTTTCTTT.

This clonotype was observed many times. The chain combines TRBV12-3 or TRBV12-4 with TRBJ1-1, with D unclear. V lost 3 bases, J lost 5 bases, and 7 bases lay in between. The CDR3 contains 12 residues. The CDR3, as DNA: TGTGCCAGCAGTTTCGGGTTGACTGAAGCTTTCTTT. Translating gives CASSFGLTEAFF.

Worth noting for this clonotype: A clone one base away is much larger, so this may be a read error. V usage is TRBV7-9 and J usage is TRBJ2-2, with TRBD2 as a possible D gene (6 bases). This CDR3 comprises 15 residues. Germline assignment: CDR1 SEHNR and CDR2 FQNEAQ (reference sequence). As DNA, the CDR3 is TGCGCCAGCAGCTTGGAGGGGCCGTCACCCGGGGAGCTGCTTTTT. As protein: CASSLEGPSPGELLF.

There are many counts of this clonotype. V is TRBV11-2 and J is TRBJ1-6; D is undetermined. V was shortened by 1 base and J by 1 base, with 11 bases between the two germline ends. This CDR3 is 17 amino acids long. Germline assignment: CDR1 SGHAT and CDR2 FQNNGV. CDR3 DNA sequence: TGTGCCAGCAGCTTAGTCCTAGGAAATTCCTATAATTCACCCCTCCACTTT. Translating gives CASSLVLGNSYNSPLHF.

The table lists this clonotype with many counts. The CDR3 sequence: CASSPLAAGELFF. In DNA, the CDR3 is TGTGCCAGCAGCCCCCTAGCGGCCGGGGAGCTGTTTTTT. The gene calls are TRBV11-2 and TRBJ2-2, with 7 bases matching TRBD2. The junction had 3 bases not matched to a gene; V was cut back by 5 bases and J by 6 bases. Germline values: CDR1 SGHAT, CDR2 FQNNGV. The CDR3 totals 13 residues.

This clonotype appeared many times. CDR3 residues: CASSLIGGTRNYGYTF. The DNA for the CDR3 is TGTGCCAGCAGCTTAATCGGGGGGACCCGTAACTATGGCTACACCTTC. This rearrangement joins TRBV11-2 to TRBJ1-2, with D possibly matching TRBD1 (5 bases). The CDR3 contains 16 residues. CDR1 is SGHAT, CDR2 FQNNGV, per germline. V dropped 2 bases and J dropped 1 base, with 14 bases sitting between them. The full variable domain, in which reference TRBV11-2 and TRBJ1-2 provide the parts outside the CDR3, is EAGVAQSPRYKIIEKRQSVAFWCNPISGHATLYWYQQILGQGPKLLIQFQNNGVVDDSQLPKDRFSAERLKGVDSTLKIQPAKLEDSAVYLCASSLIGGTRNYGYTFGSGTRLTVV.

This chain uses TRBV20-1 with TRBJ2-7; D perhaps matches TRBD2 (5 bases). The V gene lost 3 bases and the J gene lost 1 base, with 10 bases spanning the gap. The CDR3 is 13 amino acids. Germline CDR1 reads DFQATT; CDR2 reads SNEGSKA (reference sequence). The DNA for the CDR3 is TGCAGTGCTAGTCCGGGGAGATCCTACGAGCAGTACTTC. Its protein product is CSASPGRSYEQYF.

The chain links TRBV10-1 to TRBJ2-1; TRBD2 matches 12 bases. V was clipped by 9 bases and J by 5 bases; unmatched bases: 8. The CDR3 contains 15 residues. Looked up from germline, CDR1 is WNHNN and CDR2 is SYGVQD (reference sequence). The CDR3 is CASSASGGADNEQFF. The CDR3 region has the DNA TGCGCCAGTAGCGCTAGCGGGGGGGCCGACAATGAGCAGTTCTTC.

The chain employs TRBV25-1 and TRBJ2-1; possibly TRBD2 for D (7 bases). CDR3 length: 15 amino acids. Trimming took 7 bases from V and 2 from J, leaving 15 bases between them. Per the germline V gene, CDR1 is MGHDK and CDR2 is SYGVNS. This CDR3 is CASNLGGGPYNEQFF. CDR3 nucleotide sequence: TGTGCCAGCAACCTCGGCGGGGGCCCCTACAATGAGCAGTTCTTC.

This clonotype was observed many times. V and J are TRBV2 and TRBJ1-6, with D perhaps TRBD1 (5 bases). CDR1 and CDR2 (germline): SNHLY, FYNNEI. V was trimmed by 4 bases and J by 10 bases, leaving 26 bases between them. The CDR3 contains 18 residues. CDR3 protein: CASSVSLHDGGVGSPLHF. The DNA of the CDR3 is TGTGCCAGCAGTGTCAGCCTCCACGATGGGGGGGTTGGGTCACCCCTCCACTTT.

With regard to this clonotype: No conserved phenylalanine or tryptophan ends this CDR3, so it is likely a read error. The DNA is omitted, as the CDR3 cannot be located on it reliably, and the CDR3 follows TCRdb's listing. The CDR3: CASSLYAGT. This chain connects TRBV7-3 to TRBJ2-3; TRBD1, the table's D call, was not compared with the DNA. The CDR3 has 9 amino acids, counting both end residues. The germline V gene encodes CDR1 SGHTA and CDR2 FQGTGA.

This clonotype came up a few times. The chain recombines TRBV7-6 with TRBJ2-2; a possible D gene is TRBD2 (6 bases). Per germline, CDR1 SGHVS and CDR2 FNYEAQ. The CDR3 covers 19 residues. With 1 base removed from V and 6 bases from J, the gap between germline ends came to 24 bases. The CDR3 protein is CASSLVPPREFLRAGELFF. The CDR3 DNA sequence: TGTGCCAGCAGCTTAGTCCCCCCCCGGGAGTTCTTAAGGGCCGGGGAGCTGTTTTTT.

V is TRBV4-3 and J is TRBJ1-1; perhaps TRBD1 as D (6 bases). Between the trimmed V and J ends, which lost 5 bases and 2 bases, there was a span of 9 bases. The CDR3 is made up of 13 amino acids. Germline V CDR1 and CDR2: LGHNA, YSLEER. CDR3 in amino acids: CASSTGYNTEAFF. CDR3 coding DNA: TGCGCCAGCAGCACAGGGTACAACACTGAAGCTTTCTTT.

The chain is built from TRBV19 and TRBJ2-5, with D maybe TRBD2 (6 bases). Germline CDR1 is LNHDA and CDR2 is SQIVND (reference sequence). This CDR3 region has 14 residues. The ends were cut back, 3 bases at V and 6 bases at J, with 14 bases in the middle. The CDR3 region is CASSIVGGAQTQYF. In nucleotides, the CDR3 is TGTGCCAGTAGTATTGTAGGAGGGGCGCAGACCCAGTACTTC. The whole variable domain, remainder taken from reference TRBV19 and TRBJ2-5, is DGGITQSPKYLFRKEGQNVTLSCEQNLNHDAMYWYRQDPGQGLRLIYYSQIVNDFQKGDIAEGYSVSREKKESFPLTVTSAQKNPTAFYLCASSIVGGAQTQYFGPGTRLLVL.

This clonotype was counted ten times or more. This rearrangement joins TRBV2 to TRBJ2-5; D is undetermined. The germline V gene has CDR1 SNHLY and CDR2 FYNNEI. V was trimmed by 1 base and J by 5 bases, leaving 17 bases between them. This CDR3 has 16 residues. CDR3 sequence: CASSEVGGPTRETQYF. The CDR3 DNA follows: TGTGCCAGCAGTGAAGTGGGTGGACCGACGCGGGAGACCCAGTACTTC.

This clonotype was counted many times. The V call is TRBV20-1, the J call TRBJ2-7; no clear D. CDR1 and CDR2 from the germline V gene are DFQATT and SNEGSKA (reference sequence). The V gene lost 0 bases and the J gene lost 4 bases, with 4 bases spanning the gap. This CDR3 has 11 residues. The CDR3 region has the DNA TGCAGTGCTAGAGAGCTTTACGAGCAGTACTTC. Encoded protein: CSARELYEQYF.

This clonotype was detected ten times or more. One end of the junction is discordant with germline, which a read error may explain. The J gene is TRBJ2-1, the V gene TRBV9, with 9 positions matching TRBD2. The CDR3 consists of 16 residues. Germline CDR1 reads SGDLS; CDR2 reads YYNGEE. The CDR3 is CASSDEWQRGDNKQFF. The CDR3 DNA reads TGTGCCAGCAGCGACGAATGGCAGCGGGGGGACAATAAGCAGTTCTTC.

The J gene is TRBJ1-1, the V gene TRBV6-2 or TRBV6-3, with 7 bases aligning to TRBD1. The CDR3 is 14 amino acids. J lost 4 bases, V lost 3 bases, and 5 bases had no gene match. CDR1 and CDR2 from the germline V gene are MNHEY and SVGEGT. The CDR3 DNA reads TGTGCCAGCAGTTATTTAGAGGGGGCCACTGAAGCTTTCTTT. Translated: CASSYLEGATEAFF.

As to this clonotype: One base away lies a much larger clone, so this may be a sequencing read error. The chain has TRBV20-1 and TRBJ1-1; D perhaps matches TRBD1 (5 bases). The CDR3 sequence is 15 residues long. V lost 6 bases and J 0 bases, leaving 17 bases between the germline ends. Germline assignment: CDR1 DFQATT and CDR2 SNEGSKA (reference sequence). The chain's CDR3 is CSAKAGISMNTEAFF. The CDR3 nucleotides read TGCAGTGCCAAGGCAGGGATTTCCATGAACACTGAAGCTTTCTTT.

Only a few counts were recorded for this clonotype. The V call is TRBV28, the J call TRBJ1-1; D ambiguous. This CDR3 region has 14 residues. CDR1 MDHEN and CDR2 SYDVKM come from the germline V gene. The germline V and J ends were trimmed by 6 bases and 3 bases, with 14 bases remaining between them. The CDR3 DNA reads TGTGCCAGCAGACATCGGTGGTGGGACACTGAAGCTTTCTTT. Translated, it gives CASRHRWWDTEAFF. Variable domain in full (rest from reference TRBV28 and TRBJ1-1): DVKVTQSSRYLVKRTGEKVFLECVQDMDHENMFWYRQDPGLGLRLIYFSYDVKMKEKGDIPEGYSVSREKKERFSLILESASTNQTSMYLCASRHRWWDTEAFFGQGTRLTVV.

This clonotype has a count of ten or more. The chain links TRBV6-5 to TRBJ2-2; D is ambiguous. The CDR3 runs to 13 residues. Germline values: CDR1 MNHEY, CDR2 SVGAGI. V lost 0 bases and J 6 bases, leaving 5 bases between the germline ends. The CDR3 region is CASSYSLAGELFF. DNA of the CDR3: TGTGCCAGCAGTTACTCGTTGGCCGGGGAGCTGTTTTTT.

The CDR3 protein is CASSLGQEYNEQFF. The CDR3 bases are TGCGCCAGCAGCTTGGGACAGGAATACAATGAGCAGTTCTTC. The gene calls are TRBV5-1 and TRBJ2-1; D perhaps matches TRBD1 (6 bases). V lost 0 bases and J 4 bases, leaving 8 bases between the germline ends. The CDR3 runs 14 residues. The germline V gene has CDR1 SGHRS and CDR2 YFSETQ. The variable domain in full, completed from reference TRBV5-1 and TRBJ2-1, reads KAGVTQTPRYLIKTRGQQVTLSCSPISGHRSVSWYQQTPGQGLQFLFEYFSETQRNKGNFPGRFSGRQFSNSRSEMNVSTLELGDSALYLCASSLGQEYNEQFFGPGTRLTVL.

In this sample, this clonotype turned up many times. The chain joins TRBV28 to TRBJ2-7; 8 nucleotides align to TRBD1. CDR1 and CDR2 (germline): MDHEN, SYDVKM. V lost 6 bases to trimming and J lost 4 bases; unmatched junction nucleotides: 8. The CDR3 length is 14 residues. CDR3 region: CASSLGTGGYEQYF. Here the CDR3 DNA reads TGTGCCAGCAGCTTAGGAACAGGGGGGTACGAGCAGTACTTC.